These T cell receptor beta chains were read from a single sample in a study of blood T cell repertoires in COVID-19. TCRdb's copy holds only in-frame clones and misses some; the assay was immunoSEQ multiplex PCR. The top ten clones hold 3% to 4.5% of a sample with some 100,000 clones, over 65% of them seen once. Sequencing was carried out using peripheral blood. The receptors shown here come from a man between 65 and 85 years old with COVID-19, enrolled during active disease. CDR3s include the opening cysteine and the closing phenylalanine or tryptophan. Each record gives: clone size, V gene, J gene, D gene, CDR3 DNA, CDR3 protein. The D gene is left open where the match is weak. The size field is filled for only some rows; it gives once, few, many or a size class.

few	TRBV5-1	TRBJ1-2	-	TGCGCCAGCAGCCGGGGGGACGGAGGTAACTATGGCTACACCTTC	CASSRGDGGNYGYTF
-	TRBV5-5	TRBJ1-2	-	TGTGCCAGCAGCCCTGGCGGGGGTGGCTACACCTTC	CASSPGGGGYTF
-	TRBV18	TRBJ2-5	TRBD1	TGTGCCAGCTCACCACCGTGGGGACAGGGGACGGCCCAGTACTTC	CASSPPWGQGTAQYF
-	TRBV18	TRBJ2-7	TRBD1	TGTGCCAGCTCACCCGGGACAGGGTCCTACGAGCAGTACTTC	CASSPGTGSYEQYF
few	TRBV28	TRBJ1-1	TRBD1	TGTGCCAGCAGTTTCCCAGTGACAGGGGGCACTGAAGCTTTCTTT	CASSFPVTGGTEAFF
-	TRBV18	TRBJ1-1	-	TGTGCCAGCTCACCGTACATGAACACTGAAGCTTTCTTT	CASSPYMNTEAFF
-	TRBV18	TRBJ1-2	TRBD1	TGTGCCAGCTCCCGGAGTTTAAGACAGGGGATGCTTGGCTACACCTTC	CASSRSLRQGMLGYTF
-	TRBV27	TRBJ2-2	-	TGTGCCAGCTGTCCCCAAGCGGCGAACACCGGGGAGCTGTTTTTT	CASCPQAANTGELFF
-	TRBV19	TRBJ2-1	-	TGTGCCAGTAGTACCTACAGCTACAATGAGCAGTTCTTC	CASSTYSYNEQFF
-	TRBV3-1/TRBV3-2	TRBJ1-4	TRBD1	TGTGCCAGCAGCTTCTTCGGACAGGGGGCGGATGAAAAACTGTTTTTT	CASSFFGQGADEKLFF
-	TRBV28	TRBJ2-1	TRBD2	TGTGCCAGCCTCGTGCAGGGCGGCGGGAGGCGTGAGCAGTTCTTC	CASLVQGGGRREQFF
-	TRBV5-1	TRBJ2-3	TRBD2	TGCGCCAGCAGCTCGGGACTAGCGCGCACAGATACGCAGTATTTT	CASSSGLARTDTQYF
once	TRBV19	TRBJ2-1	TRBD2	TGTGCCAGTAATGATGAGGCTAGCGGGAGGTGGGGGGAGCAGTTCTTC	CASNDEASGRWGEQFF
few	TRBV4-1	TRBJ2-3	TRBD1	TGCGCCAGCAGCCCGGGACAGGGAGACGCAGATACGCAGTATTTT	CASSPGQGDADTQYF
-	TRBV7-8	TRBJ2-1	TRBD2	TGTGCCAGCAGCCACCATAGCGGGAGAGTTGAGCAGTTCTTC	CASSHHSGRVEQFF
-	TRBV27	TRBJ2-5	-	TGTGCCAGCAGTCCATCCCTCCGGGGGAGAGGGACCCAGTACTTC	CASSPSLRGRGTQYF
once	TRBV6-4	TRBJ2-2	TRBD1	TGTGCCAGCAGCGAACAGGGGGCAGGCACCGGGGAGCTGTTTTTT	CASSEQGAGTGELFF
-	TRBV4-3	TRBJ2-2	TRBD2	TGCGCCAGCAGCCAAGAACGGCTAGCGGTACTGAACACCGGGGAGCTGTTTTTT	CASSQERLAVLNTGELFF
-	TRBV5-6	TRBJ2-2	TRBD1	TGTGCCAGCAGCTTGGAGGGACAGACGAACACCGGGGAGCTGTTTTTT	CASSLEGQTNTGELFF
-	TRBV7-9	TRBJ1-2	TRBD1	TGTGCCAGCACCCCGATACAGGGGAACTATGGCTACACCTTC	CASTPIQGNYGYTF
-	TRBV4-2	TRBJ1-1	-	TGTGCCAGCAGCCAAGATACCAATACAGGGGAAGCTTTCTTT	CASSQDTNTGEAFF
once	TRBV11-2	TRBJ2-1	-	TGTGCCAGCAGCCCTAGCCCCCTCCGCTCTTCCTACAATGAGCAGTTCTTC	CASSPSPLRSSYNEQFF
-	TRBV4-3	TRBJ1-5	-	TGCGCCAGCAGCCAAGAAGGGGGTCTGAGCAATCAGCCCCAGCATTTT	CASSQEGGLSNQPQHF
-	TRBV9	TRBJ2-1	-	TGTGCCAGCAGCCTAGATGCGCTAGATGAGCAGTTCTTC	CASSLDALDEQFF
-	TRBV7-2	TRBJ2-7	-	TGTGCCAGCAGCTCCGCGATCGAGCAGTACTTC	CASSSAIEQYF
-	TRBV10-1	TRBJ2-7	-	TGCGCCAGCATTTACGGGAGCCCCTCCTACGAGCAGTACTTC	CASIYGSPSYEQYF
-	TRBV27	TRBJ1-6	TRBD1	TGTGCCAGCAGTACGCAGGGACAGGGTCATGGTATTTCACCCCTCCACTTT	CASSTQGQGHGISPLHF
-	TRBV28	TRBJ1-2	-	TGTGCCAGCAGTTCGAGAGGTGGCTACACCTTC	CASSSRGGYTF
-	TRBV5-1	TRBJ2-1	TRBD2	TGCGCCAGCAGCTTGGCGGGAGGAACCTACAATGAGCAGTTCTTC	CASSLAGGTYNEQFF
once	TRBV5-1	TRBJ2-1	-	TGCGCCAGCAGCCCTGACAGGAGCTCCTACAATGAGCAGTTCTTC	CASSPDRSSYNEQFF
-	TRBV29-1	TRBJ1-1	TRBD1	TGCAGCGTCCTCAAGACAGGGTTGACTGAAGCTTTCTTT	CSVLKTGLTEAFF
-	TRBV5-1	TRBJ1-1	-	TGCGCCAGCAGCTTGGAAGGCGGGAACACTGAAGCTTTCTTT	CASSLEGGNTEAFF
-	TRBV5-5	TRBJ2-7	TRBD1	TGTGCCAGCAGCTTAACGCCGGGACAGTCCTACGAGCAGTACTTC	CASSLTPGQSYEQYF
few	TRBV5-1	TRBJ2-2	-	TGCGCCAGCAGCTTGGATCTAGAGTCCCAAACATATGACGTCGGGGAGCTGTTTTTT	CASSLDLESQTYDVGELFF
-	TRBV5-5	TRBJ2-3	-	TGTGCCAGCAGCTTGGGGCCCACAGATACGCAGTATTTT	CASSLGPTDTQYF
-	TRBV6-5	TRBJ2-1	TRBD1	TGTGCCAGCGGGGGACAGACCAATGAGCAGTTCTTC	CASGGQTNEQFF
-	TRBV7-9	TRBJ2-1	TRBD2	TGTGCCAGCAGCGTCGGGACTAGCGGTTACAATGAGCAGTTCTTC	CASSVGTSGYNEQFF
-	TRBV19	TRBJ2-3	TRBD1	TGTGCCAGTAGTACCACAGGGGACGGCACAGATACGCAGTATTTT	CASSTTGDGTDTQYF
-	TRBV11-2	TRBJ2-7	TRBD2	TGTGCCAGCAGCTTAAGCGGGAGGTTAAACGAGCAGTACTTC	CASSLSGRLNEQYF
-	TRBV4-3	TRBJ2-3	TRBD1	TGCGCCAGCAGCCTAGGGACAGGGAGCACAGATACGCAGTATTTT	CASSLGTGSTDTQYF
-	TRBV27	TRBJ2-7	TRBD2	TGTGCCAGCAGTTACCAGGCGGCGGGAGTCCGCGAGCAGTACTTC	CASSYQAAGVREQYF
few	TRBV5-1	TRBJ2-3	TRBD2	TGCGCCAGCAGCTTGGAGGCGGGAGGCTTAGATACGCAGTATTTT	CASSLEAGGLDTQYF
few	TRBV3-1/TRBV3-2	TRBJ1-1	TRBD1	TGTGCCAGCAGCCGCCTGGACAGGGGCGAAGCTTTCTTT	CASSRLDRGEAFF
-	TRBV12-3/TRBV12-4	TRBJ1-1	-	TGTGCCAGCAGTCGGACTGAAGCTTTCTTT	CASSRTEAFF
-	TRBV12-3/TRBV12-4	TRBJ1-5	-	TGTGCCAGCAGTTTAGCGCCAGGTCAGCCCCAGCATTTT	CASSLAPGQPQHF
-	TRBV7-9	TRBJ1-1	-	TGTGCCAGCAGCTTTCTGTCTAACACTGAAGCTTTCTTT	CASSFLSNTEAFF
-	TRBV27	TRBJ2-7	-	TGTGCCAGCAGTTTTAGGCTAGCTGAAAGCGAGCAGTACTTC	CASSFRLAESEQYF
once	TRBV19	TRBJ1-2	-	TGTGCCAGTAGTATAGACGGGGTGACGGGATACTATGGCTACACCTTC	CASSIDGVTGYYGYTF
-	TRBV2	TRBJ1-6	-	TGTGCCAGCCACCTTGCTATATCACCCCTCCACTTT	CASHLAISPLHF
few	TRBV11-3	TRBJ1-1	-	TGTGCCAGCAGTCCGGACAGATACACTGAAGCTTTCTTT	CASSPDRYTEAFF
-	TRBV11-1	TRBJ1-5	-	TGTGCCAGCAGCCCCACAGGGAACCGGCAGCCCCAGCATTTT	CASSPTGNRQPQHF
-	TRBV28	TRBJ2-7	TRBD1	TGTGCCAGCAGCTGGACAGGGAAATACGAGCAGTACTTC	CASSWTGKYEQYF
-	TRBV3-1/TRBV3-2	TRBJ1-1	-	TGTGCCAGCAGCCAAGATCCTACGTTGAACACTGAAGCTTTCTTT	CASSQDPTLNTEAFF
-	TRBV5-1	TRBJ1-3	TRBD1	TGCGCCAGCAGCATTTCAGGGGGCGGAAACACCATATATTTT	CASSISGGGNTIYF
-	TRBV27	TRBJ1-6	TRBD1	TGTGCCAGCAGTTTATTGGGACAGGGGGGATCACCCCTCCACTTT	CASSLLGQGGSPLHF
-	TRBV9	TRBJ1-2	TRBD1	TGTGCCAGCAGCGCCGGGACAGGGATTAACGGCTACACCTTC	CASSAGTGINGYTF
-	TRBV7-2	TRBJ2-5	-	TGTGCCAGCAGCTTAGGGTCCTACAGGGTTCAAGAGACCCAGTACTTC	CASSLGSYRVQETQYF
-	TRBV5-1	TRBJ2-7	TRBD1	TGCGCCAGCACTAATAACAGGGGTTCCGCTCCCTACGAGCAGTACTTC	CASTNNRGSAPYEQYF
-	TRBV5-4	TRBJ2-3	TRBD2	TGTGCCAGCAGCAAACTTATAGCGGGAGGGCCAGCAGATACGCAGTATTTT	CASSKLIAGGPADTQYF